What follows is one T cell receptor beta chain and its context. This specimen belongs to a study of cytomegalovirus exposure and HLA in healthy donors. Primers for the PCR totalled 60 Vbeta and 13 Jbeta. Clones were sequenced by immunoSEQ multiplex PCR, and TCRdb holds only the in-frame ones, with some missing. The profile shows 150,000 to 200,000 clones, approximately 86% of them singletons. The CDR3 runs 13 residues. CDR1 is MNHEY, CDR2 SMNVEV, per germline (reference sequence). V was clipped by 3 bases and J by 9 bases, with 12 bases between them. This clonotype was sampled from a woman under 30 in good health and CMV-seronegative. The chain recombines TRBV27 with TRBJ2-1; a weak D match, TRBD2 (7 bases). Material for sequencing was PBMCs. The CDR3 here is CASSLGGAGEQFF. The CDR3 nucleotides read TGTGCCAGCAGTTTGGGGGGGGCGGGTGAGCAGTTCTTC.